This entry features one T cell receptor (beta chain) sequence. Regarding time point: after neoadjuvant nivolumab, at surgical resection. Produced via immunoSEQ multiplex PCR; TCRdb's table is partial and in-frame only. In the table there are under 7,000 clones, around three fifths of which are singletons. The sample originates from a study of neoadjuvant anti-PD-1 for oral cavity cancer. CDR1 SGHDT and CDR2 YYEEEE come from the germline V gene. The CDR3 sequence is 16 residues long. The V segment lost 3 bases and the J segment 3 bases; nucleotides outside the gene matches: 11. Sequencing was performed on tumor tissue, taken after nivolumab (anti-PD-1) treatment. The origin of this receptor is a person between 40 and 85 years old with oral cavity squamous cell carcinoma. The V gene is TRBV5-6, the J gene TRBJ1-1, with 7 bases matching TRBD1. The CDR3 DNA reads as TGTGCCAGCAGCTCCTCTGGGAGGGGGCGCGACACTGAAGCTTTCTTT. Residues: CASSSSGRGRDTEAFF.